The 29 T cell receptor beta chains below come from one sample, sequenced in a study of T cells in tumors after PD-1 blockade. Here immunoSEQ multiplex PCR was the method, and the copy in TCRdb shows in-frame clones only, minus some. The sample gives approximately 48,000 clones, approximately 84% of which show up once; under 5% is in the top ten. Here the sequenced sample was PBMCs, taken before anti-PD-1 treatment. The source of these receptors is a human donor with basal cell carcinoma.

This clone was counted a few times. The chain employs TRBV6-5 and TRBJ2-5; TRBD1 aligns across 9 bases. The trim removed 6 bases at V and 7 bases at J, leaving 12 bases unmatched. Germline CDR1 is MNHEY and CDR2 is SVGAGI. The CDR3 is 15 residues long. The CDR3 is CASSRRQGGPSTQYF. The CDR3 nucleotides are TGTGCCAGCAGCCGACGACAGGGGGGACCCTCGACCCAGTACTTC.

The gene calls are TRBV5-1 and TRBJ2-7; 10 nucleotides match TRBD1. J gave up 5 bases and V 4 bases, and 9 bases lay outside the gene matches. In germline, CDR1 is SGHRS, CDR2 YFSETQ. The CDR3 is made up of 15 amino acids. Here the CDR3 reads CASSGPGQGMDEQYF. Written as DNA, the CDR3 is TGCGCCAGCAGCGGGCCGGGACAGGGGATGGACGAGCAGTACTTC.

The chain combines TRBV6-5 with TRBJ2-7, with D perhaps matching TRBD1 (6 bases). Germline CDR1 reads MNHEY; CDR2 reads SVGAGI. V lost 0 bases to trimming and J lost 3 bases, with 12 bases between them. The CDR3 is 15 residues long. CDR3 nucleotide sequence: TGTGCCAGCAGTTACTCACTGGGGACAAGCTACGAGCAGTACTTC. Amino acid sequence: CASSYSLGTSYEQYF.

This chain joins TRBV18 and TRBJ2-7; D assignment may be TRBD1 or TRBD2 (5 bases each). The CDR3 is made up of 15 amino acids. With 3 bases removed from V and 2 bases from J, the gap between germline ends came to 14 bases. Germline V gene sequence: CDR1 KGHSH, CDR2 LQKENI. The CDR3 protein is CASSPARGLAYEQYF. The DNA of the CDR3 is TGTGCCAGCTCACCTGCGAGGGGTCTAGCCTACGAGCAGTACTTC.

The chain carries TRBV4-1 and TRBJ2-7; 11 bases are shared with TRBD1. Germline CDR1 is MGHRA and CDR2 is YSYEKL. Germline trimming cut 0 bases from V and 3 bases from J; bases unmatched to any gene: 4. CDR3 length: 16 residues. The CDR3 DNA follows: TGCGCCAGCAGCCAAGAAACGGGACAGGGGGTCTACGAGCAGTACTTC. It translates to CASSQETGQGVYEQYF.

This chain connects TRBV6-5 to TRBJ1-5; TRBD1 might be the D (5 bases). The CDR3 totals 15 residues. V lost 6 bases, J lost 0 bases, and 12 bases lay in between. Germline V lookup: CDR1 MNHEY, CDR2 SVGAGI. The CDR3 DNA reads TGTGCCAGCAGCCATACAGGTTCTAGCAATCAGCCCCAGCATTTT. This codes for CASSHTGSSNQPQHF.

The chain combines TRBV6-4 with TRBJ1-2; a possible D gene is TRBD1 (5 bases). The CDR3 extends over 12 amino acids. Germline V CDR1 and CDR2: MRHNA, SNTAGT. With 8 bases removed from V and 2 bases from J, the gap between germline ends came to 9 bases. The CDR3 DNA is TGTGCCAGCTGGGGCATAAACTATGGCTACACCTTC. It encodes CASWGINYGYTF.

In nucleotides, the CDR3 is TGTGCCAGCAGCCAAACCAAAGGAGCGGTCTTTGCCGGGAATGAGCAGTTCTTC. This gives the protein CASSQTKGAVFAGNEQFF. The J gene is TRBJ2-1, the V gene TRBV5-6; possibly TRBD2 for D (5 bases). This CDR3 comprises 18 residues. CDR1 and CDR2 from the germline V gene are SGHDT and YYEEEE. Trimming removed 4 bases from V and 7 bases from J, with 27 bases in between.

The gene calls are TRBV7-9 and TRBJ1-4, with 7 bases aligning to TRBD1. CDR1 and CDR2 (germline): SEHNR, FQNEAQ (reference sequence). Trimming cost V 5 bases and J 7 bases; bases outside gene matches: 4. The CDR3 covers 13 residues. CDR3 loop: CASSRQGFEKLFF. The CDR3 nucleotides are TGTGCCAGCAGCCGACAGGGTTTTGAAAAACTGTTTTTT.

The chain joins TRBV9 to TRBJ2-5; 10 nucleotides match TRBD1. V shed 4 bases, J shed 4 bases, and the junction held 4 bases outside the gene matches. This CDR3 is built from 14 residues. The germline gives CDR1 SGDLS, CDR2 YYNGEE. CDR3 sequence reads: CASSPRTGGETQYF. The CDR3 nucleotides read TGTGCCAGCAGCCCTCGGACAGGGGGAGAGACCCAGTACTTC. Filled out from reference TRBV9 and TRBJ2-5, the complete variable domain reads DSGVTQTPKHLITATGQRVTLRCSPRSGDLSVYWYQQSLDQGLQFLIQYYNGEERAKGNILERFSAQQFPDLHSELNLSSLELGDSALYFCASSPRTGGETQYFGPGTRLLVL.

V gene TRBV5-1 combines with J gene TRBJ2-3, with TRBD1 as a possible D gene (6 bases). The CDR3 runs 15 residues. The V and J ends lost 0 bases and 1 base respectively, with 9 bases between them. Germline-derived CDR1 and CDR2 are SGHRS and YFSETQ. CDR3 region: CASSLGGGRTDTQYF. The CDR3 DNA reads TGCGCCAGCAGCTTGGGAGGGGGACGCACAGATACGCAGTATTTT.

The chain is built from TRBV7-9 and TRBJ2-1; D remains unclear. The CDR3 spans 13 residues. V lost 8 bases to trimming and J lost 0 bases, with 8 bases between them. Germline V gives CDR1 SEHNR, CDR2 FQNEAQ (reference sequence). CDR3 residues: CASGPSSYNEQFF. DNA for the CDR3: TGTGCCAGCGGGCCCAGCTCCTACAATGAGCAGTTCTTC.

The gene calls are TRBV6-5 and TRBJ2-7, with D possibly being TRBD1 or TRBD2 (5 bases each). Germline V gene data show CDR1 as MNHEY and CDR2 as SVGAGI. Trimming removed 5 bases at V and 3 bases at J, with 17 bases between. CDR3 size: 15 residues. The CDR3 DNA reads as TGTGCCAGCAGTCCGGAGAGGGCAGGGCTCTACGAGCAGTACTTC. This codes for CASSPERAGLYEQYF.

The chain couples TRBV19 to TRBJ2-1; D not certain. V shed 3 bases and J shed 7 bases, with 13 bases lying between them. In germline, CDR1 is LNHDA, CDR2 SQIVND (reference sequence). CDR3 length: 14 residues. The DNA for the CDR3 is TGTGCCAGTAGTATGGGTGAAAGGAGAAATGAGCAGTTCTTC. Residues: CASSMGERRNEQFF.

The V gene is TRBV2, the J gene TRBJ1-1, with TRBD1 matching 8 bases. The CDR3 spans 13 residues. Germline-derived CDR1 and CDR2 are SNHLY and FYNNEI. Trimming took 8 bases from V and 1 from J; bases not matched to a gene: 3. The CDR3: CASADRGNTEAFF. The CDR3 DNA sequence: TGTGCCAGCGCCGACAGGGGGAACACTGAAGCTTTCTTT.

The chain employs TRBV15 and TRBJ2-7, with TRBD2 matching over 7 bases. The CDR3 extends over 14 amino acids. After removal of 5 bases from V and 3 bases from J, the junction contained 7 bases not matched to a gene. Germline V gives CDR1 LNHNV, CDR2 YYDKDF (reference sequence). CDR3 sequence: CATSQRTGGYEQYF. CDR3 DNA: TGTGCCACCAGCCAGCGTACGGGGGGCTACGAGCAGTACTTC. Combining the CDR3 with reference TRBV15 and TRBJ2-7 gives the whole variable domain DAMVIQNPRYQVTQFGKPVTLSCSQTLNHNVMYWYQQKSSQAPKLLFHYYDKDFNNEADTPDNFQSRRPNTSFCFLDIRSPGLGDTAMYLCATSQRTGGYEQYFGPGTRLTVT.

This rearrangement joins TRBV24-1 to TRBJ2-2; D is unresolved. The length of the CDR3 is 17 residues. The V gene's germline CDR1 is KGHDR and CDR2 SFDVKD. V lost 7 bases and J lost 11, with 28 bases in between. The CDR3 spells CATRSRTLRDPRYELFF. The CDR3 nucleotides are TGTGCCACCAGGTCTCGGACCCTCCGTGACCCGAGGTACGAGCTGTTTTTT.

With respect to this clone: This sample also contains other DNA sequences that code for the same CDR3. The CDR3 coding sequence is TGTGCCAGCAGCGTAGATTGGGACAGGGGGGTGGGGGAGCAGTTCTTC. This gives the protein CASSVDWDRGVGEQFF. The chain carries TRBV9 and TRBJ2-1; 11 bases agree with TRBD1. Germline-derived CDR1 and CDR2 are SGDLS and YYNGEE. V lost 0 bases, J lost 10 bases, and 9 bases stayed unmatched. This CDR3 is built from 16 residues. The entire variable domain, with the rest obtained from reference TRBV9 and TRBJ2-1, is as follows: DSGVTQTPKHLITATGQRVTLRCSPRSGDLSVYWYQQSLDQGLQFLIQYYNGEERAKGNILERFSAQQFPDLHSELNLSSLELGDSALYFCASSVDWDRGVGEQFFGPGTRLTVL.

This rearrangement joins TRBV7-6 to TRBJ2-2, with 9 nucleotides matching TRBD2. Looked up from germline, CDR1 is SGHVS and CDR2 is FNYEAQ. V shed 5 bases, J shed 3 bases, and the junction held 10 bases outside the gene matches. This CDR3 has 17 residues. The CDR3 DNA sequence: TGTGCCAGCAGCCCGAAAAGAGCGGGGGGTGACACCGGGGAGCTGTTTTTT. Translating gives CASSPKRAGGDTGELFF.

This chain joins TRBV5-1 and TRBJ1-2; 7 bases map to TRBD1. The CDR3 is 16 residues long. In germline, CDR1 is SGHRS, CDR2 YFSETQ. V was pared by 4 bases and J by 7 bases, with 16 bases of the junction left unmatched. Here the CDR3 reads CASSPATYPTGSGYTF. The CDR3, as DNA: TGCGCCAGCAGCCCCGCAACTTACCCGACAGGGAGTGGCTACACCTTC.

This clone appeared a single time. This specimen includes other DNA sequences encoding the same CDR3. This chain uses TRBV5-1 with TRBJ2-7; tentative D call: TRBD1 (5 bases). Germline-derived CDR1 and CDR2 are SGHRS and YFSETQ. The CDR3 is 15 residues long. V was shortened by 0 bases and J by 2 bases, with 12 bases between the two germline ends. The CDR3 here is CASSLAQGIAYEQYF. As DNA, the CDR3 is TGCGCCAGCAGCTTGGCCCAGGGAATCGCCTACGAGCAGTACTTC.

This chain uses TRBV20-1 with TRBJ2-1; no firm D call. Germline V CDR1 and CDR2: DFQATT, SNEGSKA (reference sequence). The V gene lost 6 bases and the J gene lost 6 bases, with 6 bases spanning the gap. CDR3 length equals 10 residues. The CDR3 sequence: CSATVNEQFF. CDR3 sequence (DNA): TGCAGTGCCACAGTCAATGAGCAGTTCTTC.

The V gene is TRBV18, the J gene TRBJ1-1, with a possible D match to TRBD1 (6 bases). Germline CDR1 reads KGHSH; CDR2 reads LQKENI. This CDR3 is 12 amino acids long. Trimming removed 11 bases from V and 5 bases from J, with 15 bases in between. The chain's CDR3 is CAARGRGTEAFF. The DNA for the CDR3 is TGTGCCGCCAGGGGAAGGGGGACTGAAGCTTTCTTT.

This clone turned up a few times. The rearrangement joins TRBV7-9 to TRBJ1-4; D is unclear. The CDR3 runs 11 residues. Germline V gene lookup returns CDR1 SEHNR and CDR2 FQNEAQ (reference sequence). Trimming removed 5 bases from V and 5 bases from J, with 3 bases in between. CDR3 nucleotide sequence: TGTGCCAGCAGCGTAAATGAAAAACTGTTTTTT. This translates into CASSVNEKLFF.

The DNA of the CDR3 is TGTGCCAGCAGCTTAGGGCCAGCGGGGGGGAACACCGGGGAGCTGTTTTTT. It specifies CASSLGPAGGNTGELFF. The chain uses TRBV11-3 and TRBJ2-2; 9 nucleotides match TRBD2. The CDR3 has 17 residues. After removal of 1 base from V and 1 base from J, the junction contained 4 bases not matched to a gene. Germline values: CDR1 SGHNT, CDR2 YENEEA.

The CDR3 is CASSRGTRSYEQYF. In DNA form, the CDR3 reads TGTGCCAGCAGCCGCGGGACTCGTTCCTACGAGCAGTACTTC. The chain is built from TRBV7-2 and TRBJ2-7; D possibly corresponds to TRBD2 (6 bases). V was cut by 5 bases and J by 1 base, with 12 bases left in between. From germline, CDR1 is SGHTA and CDR2 FQGNSA. The CDR3 is 14 amino acids.

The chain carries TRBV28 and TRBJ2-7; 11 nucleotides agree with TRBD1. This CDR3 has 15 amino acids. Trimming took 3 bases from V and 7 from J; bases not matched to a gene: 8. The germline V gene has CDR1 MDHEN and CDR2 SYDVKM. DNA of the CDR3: TGTGCCAGCAGTTTCCTCGGACAGGGGGCGGATGAGCAGTACTTC. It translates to CASSFLGQGADEQYF.

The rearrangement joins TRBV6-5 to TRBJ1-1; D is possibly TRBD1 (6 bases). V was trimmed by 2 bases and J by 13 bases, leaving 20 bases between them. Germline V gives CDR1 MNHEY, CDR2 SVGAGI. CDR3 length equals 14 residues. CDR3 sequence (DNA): TGTGCCAGCAGTTACAGGGGGGGGCTAATGATTGATTTCTTT. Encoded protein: CASSYRGGLMIDFF.

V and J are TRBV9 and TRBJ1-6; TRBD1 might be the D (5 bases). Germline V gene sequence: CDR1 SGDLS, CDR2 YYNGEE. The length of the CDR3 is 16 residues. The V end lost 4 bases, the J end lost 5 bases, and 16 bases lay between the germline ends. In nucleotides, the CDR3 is TGTGCCAGCAGCACATCCCAGGGAGGCGATAATTCACCCCTCCACTTT. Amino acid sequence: CASSTSQGGDNSPLHF.